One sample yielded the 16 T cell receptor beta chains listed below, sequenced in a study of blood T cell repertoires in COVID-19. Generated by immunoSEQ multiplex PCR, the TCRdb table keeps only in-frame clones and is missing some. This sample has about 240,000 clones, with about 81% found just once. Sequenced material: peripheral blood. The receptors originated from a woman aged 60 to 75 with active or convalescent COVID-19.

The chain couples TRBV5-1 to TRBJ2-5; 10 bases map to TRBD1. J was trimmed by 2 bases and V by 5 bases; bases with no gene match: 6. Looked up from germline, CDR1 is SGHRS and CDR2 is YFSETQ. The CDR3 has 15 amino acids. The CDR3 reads CASRGTGEVQETQYF. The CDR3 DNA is TGCGCCAGCAGGGGGACAGGGGAGGTACAAGAGACCCAGTACTTC.

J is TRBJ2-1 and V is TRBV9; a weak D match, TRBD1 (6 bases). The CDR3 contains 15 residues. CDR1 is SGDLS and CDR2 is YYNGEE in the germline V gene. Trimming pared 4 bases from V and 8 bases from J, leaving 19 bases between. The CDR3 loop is CASSSRPVPGDEQFF. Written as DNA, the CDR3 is TGTGCCAGCAGCTCCCGCCCGGTCCCAGGGGATGAGCAGTTCTTC.

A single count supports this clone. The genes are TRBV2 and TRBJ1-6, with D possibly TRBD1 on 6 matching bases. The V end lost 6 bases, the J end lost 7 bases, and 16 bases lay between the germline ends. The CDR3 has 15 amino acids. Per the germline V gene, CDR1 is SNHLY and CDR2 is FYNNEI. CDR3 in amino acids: CASRAQGTRNSPLHF. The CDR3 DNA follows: TGTGCCAGCAGGGCACAGGGAACGAGGAATTCACCCCTCCACTTT. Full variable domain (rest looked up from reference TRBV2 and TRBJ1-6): EPEVTQTPSHQVTQMGQEVILRCVPISNHLYFYWYRQILGQKVEFLVSFYNNEISEKSEIFDDQFSVERPDGSNFTLKIRSTKLEDSAMYFCASRAQGTRNSPLHFGNGTRLTVT.

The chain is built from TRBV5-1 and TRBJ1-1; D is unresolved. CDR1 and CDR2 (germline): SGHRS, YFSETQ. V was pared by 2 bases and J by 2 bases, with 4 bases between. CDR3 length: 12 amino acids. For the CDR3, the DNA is TGCGCCAGCAGCTTTAGTAACACTGAAGCTTTCTTT. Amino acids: CASSFSNTEAFF.

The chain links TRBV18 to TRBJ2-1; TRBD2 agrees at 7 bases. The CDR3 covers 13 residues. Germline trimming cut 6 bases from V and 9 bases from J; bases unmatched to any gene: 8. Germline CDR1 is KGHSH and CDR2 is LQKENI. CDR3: CASSPSRGTEQFF. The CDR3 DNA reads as TGTGCCAGCTCCCCGTCGCGGGGGACTGAGCAGTTCTTC. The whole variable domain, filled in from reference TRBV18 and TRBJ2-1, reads NAGVMQNPRHLVRRRGQEARLRCSPMKGHSHVYWYRQLPEEGLKFMVYLQKENIIDESGMPKERFSAEFPKEGPSILRIQQVVRGDSAAYFCASSPSRGTEQFFGPGTRLTVL.

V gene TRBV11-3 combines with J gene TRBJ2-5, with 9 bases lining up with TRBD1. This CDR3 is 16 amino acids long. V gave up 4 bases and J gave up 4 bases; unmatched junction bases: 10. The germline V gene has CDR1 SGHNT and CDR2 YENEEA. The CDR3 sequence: CASSSRTGEAGETQYF. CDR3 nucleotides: TGTGCCAGCAGCTCCCGGACAGGGGAGGCGGGAGAGACCCAGTACTTC.

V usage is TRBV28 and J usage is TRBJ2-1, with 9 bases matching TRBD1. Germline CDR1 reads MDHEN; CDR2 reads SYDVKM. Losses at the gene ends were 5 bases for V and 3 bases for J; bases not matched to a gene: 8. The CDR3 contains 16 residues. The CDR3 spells CASSPHSGQGYNEQFF. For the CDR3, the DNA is TGTGCCAGCAGTCCTCACTCGGGACAGGGCTACAATGAGCAGTTCTTC.

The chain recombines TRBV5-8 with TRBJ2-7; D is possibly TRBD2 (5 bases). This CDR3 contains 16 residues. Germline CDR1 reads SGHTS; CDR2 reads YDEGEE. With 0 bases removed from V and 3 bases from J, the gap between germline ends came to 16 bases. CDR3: CASSLAGVPRYYEQYF. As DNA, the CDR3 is TGTGCCAGCAGCTTGGCCGGGGTCCCTCGGTACTACGAGCAGTACTTC.

The CDR3: CASSASRGAFRVRGVTEAFF. In DNA, the CDR3 is TGCGCCAGCAGCGCAAGCCGGGGGGCGTTTCGGGTAAGGGGAGTTACTGAAGCTTTCTTT. The chain is built from TRBV4-1 and TRBJ1-1, with D possibly being TRBD1 (6 bases). Trimming took off 5 bases at V and 5 bases at J, with 33 bases between the two ends. In germline, CDR1 is MGHRA, CDR2 YSYEKL. The CDR3 is 20 amino acids.

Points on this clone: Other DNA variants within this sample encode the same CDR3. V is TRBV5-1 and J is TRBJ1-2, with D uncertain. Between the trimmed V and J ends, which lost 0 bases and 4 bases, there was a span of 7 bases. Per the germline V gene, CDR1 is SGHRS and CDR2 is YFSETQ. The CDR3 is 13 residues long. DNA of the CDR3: TGCGCCAGCAGCTTGGACAGCCCCTATGGCTACACCTTC. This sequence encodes CASSLDSPYGYTF.

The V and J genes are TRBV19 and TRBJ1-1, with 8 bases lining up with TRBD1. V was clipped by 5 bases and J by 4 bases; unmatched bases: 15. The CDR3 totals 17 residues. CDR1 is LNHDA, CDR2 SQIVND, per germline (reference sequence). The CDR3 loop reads CASSPRTGRDIGTEAFF. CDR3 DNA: TGTGCCAGTAGTCCAAGGACAGGGAGAGATATTGGCACTGAAGCTTTCTTT.

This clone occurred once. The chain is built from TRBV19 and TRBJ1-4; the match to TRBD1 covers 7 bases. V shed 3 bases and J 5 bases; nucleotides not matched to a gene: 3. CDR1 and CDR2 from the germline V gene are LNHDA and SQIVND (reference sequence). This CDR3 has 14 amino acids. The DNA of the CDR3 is TGTGCCAGTAGTATTGGACAGGCGAATGAAAAACTGTTTTTT. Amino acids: CASSIGQANEKLFF.

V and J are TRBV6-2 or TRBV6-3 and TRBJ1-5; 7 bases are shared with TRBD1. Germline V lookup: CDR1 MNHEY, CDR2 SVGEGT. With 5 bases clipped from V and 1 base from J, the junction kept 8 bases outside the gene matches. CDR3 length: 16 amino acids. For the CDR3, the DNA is TGTGCCAGCAGTGACATTAACAGGGGAAGCAATCAGCCCCAGCATTTT. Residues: CASSDINRGSNQPQHF.

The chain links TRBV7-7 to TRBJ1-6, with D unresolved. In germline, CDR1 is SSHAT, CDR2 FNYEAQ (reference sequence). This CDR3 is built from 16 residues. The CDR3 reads CASPFEVVLYNSPLHF. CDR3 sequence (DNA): TGTGCTAGCCCATTCGAAGTTGTACTCTATAATTCACCCCTCCACTTT.

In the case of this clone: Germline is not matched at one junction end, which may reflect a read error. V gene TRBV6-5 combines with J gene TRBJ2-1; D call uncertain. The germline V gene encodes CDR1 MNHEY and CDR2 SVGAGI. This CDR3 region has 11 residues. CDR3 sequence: CASRAYYEQFF. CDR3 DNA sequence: TGTGCCAGCAGAGCCTACTATGAGCAGTTCTTC.

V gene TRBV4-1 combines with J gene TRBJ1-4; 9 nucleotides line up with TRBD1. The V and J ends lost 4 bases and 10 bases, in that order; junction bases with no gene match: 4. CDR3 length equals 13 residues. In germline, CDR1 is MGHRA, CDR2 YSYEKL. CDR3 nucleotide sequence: TGCGCCAGCAGCCGGACAGGGGTTGGAAAACTGTTTTTT. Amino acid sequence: CASSRTGVGKLFF.